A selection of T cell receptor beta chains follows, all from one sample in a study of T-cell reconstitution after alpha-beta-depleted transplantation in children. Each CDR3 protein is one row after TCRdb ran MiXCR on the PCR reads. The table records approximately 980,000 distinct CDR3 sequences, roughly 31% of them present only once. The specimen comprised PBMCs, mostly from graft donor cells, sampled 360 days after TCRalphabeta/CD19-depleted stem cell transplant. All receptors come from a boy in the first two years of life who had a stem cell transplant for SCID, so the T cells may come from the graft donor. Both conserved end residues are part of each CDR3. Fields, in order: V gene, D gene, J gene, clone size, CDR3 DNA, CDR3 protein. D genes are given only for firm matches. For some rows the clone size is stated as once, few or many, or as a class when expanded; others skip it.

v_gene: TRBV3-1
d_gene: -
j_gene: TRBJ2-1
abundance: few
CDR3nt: TGTGCCAGCAGCCAAGTGAGGCCTCGGAGTCACAATGAGCAGTTCTTC
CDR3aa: CASSQVRPRSHNEQFF

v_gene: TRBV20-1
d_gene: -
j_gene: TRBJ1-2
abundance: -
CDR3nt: TGCAGTGCTAACAGACAGGAGTGGGCTAACTATGGCTACACCTTC
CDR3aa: CSANRQEWANYGYTF

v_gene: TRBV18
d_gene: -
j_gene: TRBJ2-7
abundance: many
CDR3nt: TGTGCCAGCTCACCAAGCGACGAGCAGTACTTC
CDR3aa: CASSPSDEQYF

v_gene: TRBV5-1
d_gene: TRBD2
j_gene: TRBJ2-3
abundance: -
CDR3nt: TGCGCCAGCAGCTCCACTGGCGGGGGGGGGTTCGAAGATACGCAGTATTTT
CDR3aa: CASSSTGGGGFEDTQYF

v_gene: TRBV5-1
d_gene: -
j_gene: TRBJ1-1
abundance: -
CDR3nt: TGCGCCAGCAGCTTGGGGTCCGCTGCGAACACTGAAGCTTTCTTT
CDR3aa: CASSLGSAANTEAFF

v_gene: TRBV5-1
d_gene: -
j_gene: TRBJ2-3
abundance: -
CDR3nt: TGCGCCAGCAGCCCTCCCGTATTGGATACGCAGTATTTT
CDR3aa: CASSPPVLDTQYF

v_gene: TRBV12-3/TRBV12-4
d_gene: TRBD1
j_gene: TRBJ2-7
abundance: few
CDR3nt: TGTGCCAGCAGTCCGCCCGGACAGGGCGTAAGCGAGCAGTACTTC
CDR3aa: CASSPPGQGVSEQYF

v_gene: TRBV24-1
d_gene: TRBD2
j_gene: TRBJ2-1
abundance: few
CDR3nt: TGTGCCACCAGTGATTTGTATAGCGGGGACTACAATGAGCAGTTCTTC
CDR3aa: CATSDLYSGDYNEQFF

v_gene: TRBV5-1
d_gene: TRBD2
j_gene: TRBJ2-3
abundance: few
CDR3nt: TGCGCCAGCAGCTTGGCCGCCGGGACTAGGGCTAGCACAGATACGCAGTATTTT
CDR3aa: CASSLAAGTRASTDTQYF

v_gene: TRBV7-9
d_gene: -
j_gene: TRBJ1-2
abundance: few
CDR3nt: TGTGCCAGCAGCTTACCTAATTACTATGGCTACACCTTC
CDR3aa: CASSLPNYYGYTF

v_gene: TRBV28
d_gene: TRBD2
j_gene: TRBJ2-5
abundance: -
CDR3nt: TGTGCCAGCAGTTGGCAGCGGGGGGCACAAGAGACCCAGTACTTC
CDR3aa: CASSWQRGAQETQYF

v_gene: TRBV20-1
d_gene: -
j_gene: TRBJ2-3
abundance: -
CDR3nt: TGCAGTGCCGGGGGGCAGGGAGGGTCCCCAGATACGCAGTATTTT
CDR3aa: CSAGGQGGSPDTQYF

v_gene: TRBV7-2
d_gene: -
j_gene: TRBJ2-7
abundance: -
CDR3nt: TGTGCCAGCAGCTTAGCAAGGCTAGCGTGGGGGGAGCAGTACTTC
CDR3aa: CASSLARLAWGEQYF

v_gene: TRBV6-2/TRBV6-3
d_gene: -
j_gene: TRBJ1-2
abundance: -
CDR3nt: TGTGCCAGCAGTTACGACGGACGGGGCTATGGCTACACCTTC
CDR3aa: CASSYDGRGYGYTF

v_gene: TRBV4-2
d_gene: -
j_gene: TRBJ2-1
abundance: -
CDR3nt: TGTGCCAGCAGCCAAGATGAAAGCAATGAGCAGTTCTTC
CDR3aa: CASSQDESNEQFF

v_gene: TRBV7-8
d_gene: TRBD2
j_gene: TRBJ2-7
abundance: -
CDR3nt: TGTGCCAGCAGCTTCTTTCCTGGGGGGGTCAGCTACGAGCAGTACTTC
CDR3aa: CASSFFPGGVSYEQYF

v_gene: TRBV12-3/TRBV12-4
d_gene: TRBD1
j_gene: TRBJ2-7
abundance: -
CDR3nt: TGTGCCAGCAGTGGGTCCGGGACAGGCCTCTACGAGCAGTACTTC
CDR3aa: CASSGSGTGLYEQYF

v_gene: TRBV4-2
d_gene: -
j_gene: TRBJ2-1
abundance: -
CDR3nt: TGTGCCAGCAGCCACGAGGGGGGGCCGGTAAATGAGCAGTTCTTC
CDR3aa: CASSHEGGPVNEQFF

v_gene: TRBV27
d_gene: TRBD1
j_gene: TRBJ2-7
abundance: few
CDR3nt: TGTGCCAGCAGTTTATCACAGGGGGCGGACGAGCAGTACTTC
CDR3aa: CASSLSQGADEQYF

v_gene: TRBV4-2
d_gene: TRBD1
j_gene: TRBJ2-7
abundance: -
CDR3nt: TGTGCCAGCAGCCAAAGGGACAGGGGGGGGGGCGAGCAGTACTTC
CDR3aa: CASSQRDRGGGEQYF

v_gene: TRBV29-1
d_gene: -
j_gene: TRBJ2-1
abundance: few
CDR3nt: TGCAGCGTTGGATCGGACAATGAGCAGTTCTTC
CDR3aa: CSVGSDNEQFF

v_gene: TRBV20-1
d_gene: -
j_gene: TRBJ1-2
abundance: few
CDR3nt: TGCAGTGCTAGTCCCGCTACCCCCACCTTCAGTGGCTACACCTTC
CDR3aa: CSASPATPTFSGYTF

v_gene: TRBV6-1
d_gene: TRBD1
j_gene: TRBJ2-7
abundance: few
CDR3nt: TGTGCCAGCAGTCCCACCGGGACAGGGTCAGGAGAGCAGTACTTC
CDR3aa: CASSPTGTGSGEQYF

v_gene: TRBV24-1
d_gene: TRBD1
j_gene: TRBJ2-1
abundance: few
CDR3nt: TGTGCCACCAGTGATTCATTTCTGGGACAGGGGATGGGTGAGCAGTTCTTC
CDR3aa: CATSDSFLGQGMGEQFF

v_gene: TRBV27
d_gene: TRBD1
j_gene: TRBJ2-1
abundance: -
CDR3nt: TGTGCCAGCAGGAAAACAGGGGCGGCGGTTGAGCAGTTCTTC
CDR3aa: CASRKTGAAVEQFF

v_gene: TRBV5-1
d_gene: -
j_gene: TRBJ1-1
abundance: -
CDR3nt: TGCGCCAGCAGCTTGGACGGGACACCGAACACTGAAGCTTTCTTT
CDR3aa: CASSLDGTPNTEAFF

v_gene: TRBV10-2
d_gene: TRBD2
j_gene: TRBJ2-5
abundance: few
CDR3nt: TGCGCCAGCAGTGATCCTAGCGGGGACCAAGAGACCCAGTACTTC
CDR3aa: CASSDPSGDQETQYF

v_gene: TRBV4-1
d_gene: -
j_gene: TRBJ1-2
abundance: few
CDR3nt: TGCGCCAGCAGCCAAGAAGACACCCCGGACTATGGCTACACCTTC
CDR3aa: CASSQEDTPDYGYTF

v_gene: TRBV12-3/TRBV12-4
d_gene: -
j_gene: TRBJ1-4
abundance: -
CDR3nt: TGTGCCAGCAGTTTAAAGTCGACACAGACTAATGAAAAACTGTTTTTT
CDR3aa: CASSLKSTQTNEKLFF